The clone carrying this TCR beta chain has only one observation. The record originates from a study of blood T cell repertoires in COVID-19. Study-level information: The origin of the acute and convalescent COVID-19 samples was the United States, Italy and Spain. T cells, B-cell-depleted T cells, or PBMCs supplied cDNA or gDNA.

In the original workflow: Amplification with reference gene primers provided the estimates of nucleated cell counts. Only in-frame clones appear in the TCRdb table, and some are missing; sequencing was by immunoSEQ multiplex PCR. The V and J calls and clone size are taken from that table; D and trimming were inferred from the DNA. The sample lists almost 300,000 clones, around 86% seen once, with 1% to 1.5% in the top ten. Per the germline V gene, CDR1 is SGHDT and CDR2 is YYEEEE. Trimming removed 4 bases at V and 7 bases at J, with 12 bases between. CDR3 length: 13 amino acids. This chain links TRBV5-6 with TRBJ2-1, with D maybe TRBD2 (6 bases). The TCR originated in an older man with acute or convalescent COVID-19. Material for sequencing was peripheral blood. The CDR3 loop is CASSPGLPNEQFF. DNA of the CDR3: TGTGCCAGCAGCCCGGGACTGCCAAATGAGCAGTTCTTC.